This T cell receptor (beta chain) was observed in a study of blood T cell repertoires in COVID-19. Study context: The United States, Italy and Spain provided the acute and convalescent COVID-19 samples. The cDNA or gDNA used as material had been derived from T cells, B-cell-depleted T cells, or PBMCs.

Clones were read by immunoSEQ multiplex PCR, and TCRdb kept only the in-frame ones, dropping some. The repertoire includes about 66,000 clones, 89% of them detected once, and about 1.3% sits in the top ten. This CDR3 is 15 amino acids long. V shed 6 bases, J shed 5 bases, and the junction held 13 bases outside the gene matches. Germline CDR1 reads SNHLY; CDR2 reads FYNNEI. Sequenced: peripheral blood. The rearrangement links TRBV2 to TRBJ2-7, with 7 bases fitting TRBD2. This TCR was sampled from a man aged 60-69 years with acute or convalescent COVID-19. The CDR3 reads CASSSGLGRFDEQYF. The CDR3 DNA reads as TGTGCCAGCAGCTCCGGACTAGGGCGGTTTGACGAGCAGTACTTC.